This is a list of T cell receptor beta chains from one sample in a study of cytomegalovirus exposure and HLA in healthy donors. TCRdb's table, derived via immunoSEQ multiplex PCR, lists solely in-frame clones and lacks some. The table records roughly 140,000 clones, 70% to 85% of them present only once. Specimen: PBMCs. These receptors were obtained from a woman aged 55-70 years in good health and CMV-seropositive. Each CDR3 is given with its conserved first and last residue. A D gene is named only where the DNA matches it firmly. Part of the rows lack a size; the others show once, few, many or a class for expanded clones.

clone size,D gene,V gene,J gene,CDR3 DNA,CDR3 protein
-,TRBD1,TRBV7-2,TRBJ1-2,TGTGCCAGCAGCCCCCACACAGGGGGGGGTGGCTACACCTTC,CASSPHTGGGGYTF
once,-,TRBV30,TRBJ1-1,TGTGCCTGGAGGACCGGGACAAACACTGGAGCTTTCTTT,CAWRTGTNTGAFF
few,TRBD2,TRBV6-6,TRBJ2-1,TGTGCCAGCAGTTACTCGATTCGGGAGGGCTACAATGAGCAGTTCTTC,CASSYSIREGYNEQFF
-,TRBD1,TRBV27,TRBJ2-7,TGTGCCAGCAGACCGGGACAGAATAACGAGCAGTACTTC,CASRPGQNNEQYF
once,-,TRBV18,TRBJ2-1,TGTGCCAGCTCACCACCAAAAGGGGTCAATGAGCAGTTCTTC,CASSPPKGVNEQFF
-,-,TRBV18,TRBJ2-6,TGTGCCAGCTCACCGACCGGGAAGATTCACGTTCTCTCTGGGGCCAACGTCCTGACTTTC,CASSPTGKIHVLSGANVLTF
-,-,TRBV29-1,TRBJ1-1,TGCAGCGTTGTGCCGGGGAACACTGAAGCTTTCTTT,CSVVPGNTEAFF
-,-,TRBV19,TRBJ2-7,TGTGCCAGTAGGGGGGGTTTCCCCCAGGAGCAGTACTTC,CASRGGFPQEQYF
once,-,TRBV5-1,TRBJ2-6,TGCGCCAGCAGCTTGTCTGCCACTAACTCTGGGGCCAACGTCCTGACTTTC,CASSLSATNSGANVLTF
-,TRBD1,TRBV7-2,TRBJ2-5,TGTGCCAGCAGCCCTCGACAGGGGATCCAAGAGACCCAGTACTTC,CASSPRQGIQETQYF
-,-,TRBV30,TRBJ1-4,TGTGCCTGGAGTGTACTCGGGGGGACGAATGAAAAACTGTTTTTT,CAWSVLGGTNEKLFF
-,TRBD2,TRBV13,TRBJ2-1,TGTGCCAGCAGCTACTACCTAGCGGGAGGGCGGGGCCCCAATGAGCAGTTCTTC,CASSYYLAGGRGPNEQFF
-,TRBD2,TRBV6-6,TRBJ2-2,TGTGCCAGCATTCGCTCGGGCGGGAGTGGCACCGGGGAGCTGTTTTTT,CASIRSGGSGTGELFF
once,-,TRBV28,TRBJ2-7,TGTGCCAGCAGCCCAACCCCTCAGGGCGAGCAGTACTTC,CASSPTPQGEQYF
-,-,TRBV7-2,TRBJ1-1,TGTGCCAGCAGCTTATCCCCAGGGGCCGGGACTGAAGCTTTCTTT,CASSLSPGAGTEAFF
-,-,TRBV9,TRBJ2-3,TGTGCCAGCAGCCCGGCGGGCTGGACAGATACGCAGTATTTT,CASSPAGWTDTQYF
-,-,TRBV28,TRBJ1-1,TGTGCCAGCAGCCGAAGCATGGGAGCTGAAGCTTTCTTT,CASSRSMGAEAFF
-,-,TRBV4-2,TRBJ2-3,TGTGCCAGCAGCCCAAGAGAAAGGGGTGATACGCAGTATTTT,CASSPRERGDTQYF
-,TRBD1,TRBV20-1,TRBJ2-4,TGCAGTGCCTGGACAGGGAACATTCAGTACTTC,CSAWTGNIQYF
-,TRBD1,TRBV7-2,TRBJ1-2,TGTGCCAGCAGCCCCGGACAGGCTTTCCAGGGCTACACCTTC,CASSPGQAFQGYTF
-,-,TRBV14,TRBJ2-7,TGTGCCAGCAGCCCAGCCGGGACTCTCTACGAGCAGTACTTC,CASSPAGTLYEQYF
once,-,TRBV6-6,TRBJ2-7,TGTGCCAGCAGGGCTGGACAGCAGTACGAGCAGTACTTC,CASRAGQQYEQYF
-,TRBD1,TRBV18,TRBJ2-5,TGTGCCAGCTCAGCAATCGGACAGGGAATTCAAGAGACCCAGTACTTC,CASSAIGQGIQETQYF
few,TRBD1,TRBV9,TRBJ2-6,TGTGCCAGCAGCGCCTATTGGGACAGCTCTGGGGCCAACGTCCTGACTTTC,CASSAYWDSSGANVLTF
-,-,TRBV7-8,TRBJ1-2,TGTGCCAGCAGCACAGAAAACTATGGCTACACCTTC,CASSTENYGYTF
once,TRBD2,TRBV28,TRBJ2-1,TGTGCCAGCAGTTTTAGCGGGATTTACAATGAGCAGTTCTTC,CASSFSGIYNEQFF
-,TRBD2,TRBV4-1,TRBJ2-5,TGCGCCAGCACCCCAAGGGGCGGGAGGGGTGAAGAGACCCAGTACTTC,CASTPRGGRGEETQYF
-,TRBD1,TRBV15,TRBJ2-1,TGTGCCACCAGCAGAGATTTAGGACAGGGGAATGAGCAGTTCTTC,CATSRDLGQGNEQFF
-,-,TRBV29-1,TRBJ2-7,TGCAGCGTTACAACCGGGACATCAACCTACGAGCAGTACTTC,CSVTTGTSTYEQYF
-,-,TRBV11-2,TRBJ2-1,TGTGCCAGCAGCTTAGAGAGTGAGCAGTTCTTC,CASSLESEQFF
-,-,TRBV7-9,TRBJ2-5,TGTGCCAGCAGCTCAACGGAGAGTAGAGAGACCCAGTACTTC,CASSSTESRETQYF
-,TRBD1,TRBV19,TRBJ1-1,TGTGCCAGTTTACGACAGGGGGTGAGTACTGAAGCTTTCTTT,CASLRQGVSTEAFF
-,-,TRBV7-9,TRBJ2-7,TGTGCCAGCAGCTCAACTGAACCCTACGAGCAGTACTTC,CASSSTEPYEQYF
-,TRBD1,TRBV28,TRBJ2-3,TGTGCCAGCAGTCCCACCTTAACTTACTACAGGGGGCCTGACACAGATACGCAGTATTTT,CASSPTLTYYRGPDTDTQYF